This T cell receptor (beta chain) was captured in a study of cytomegalovirus exposure and HLA in healthy donors. A word on this clone: The target antigen is unknown.

Clones were read by immunoSEQ multiplex PCR, and TCRdb kept only the in-frame ones, dropping some. The sample has about 220,000 clones, about 83% seen once. Trimming took 2 bases from V and 6 from J, leaving 18 bases between them. Germline-derived CDR1 and CDR2 are SNHLY and FYNNEI. This CDR3 has 16 residues. Regarding the study as a whole: CMV antigen specificity of a few CMV-associated chains was confirmed in vitro. The tendency of first-cohort TCR clusters to co-occur in the 120 validation repertoires was identified by a subsequent analysis.

Source material: PBMCs. This sequence originates from a man aged 18 to 30 in good health and CMV-seronegative. This sequence joins TRBV2 and TRBJ2-3, with D uncertain. The CDR3 region is CASSELSLSDFDTQYF. The CDR3 DNA reads as TGTGCCAGCAGTGAACTCTCGTTGAGCGATTTCGATACGCAGTATTTT.